This T cell receptor beta chain is from a study of metastatic and nonmetastatic thyroid tumors. Study background: A comparison of repertoires was made across blood and tumor or nodule tissue from malignant and benign thyroid patients.

How the authors handled the data: A classifier for distant metastasis in papillary thyroid cancer was constructed using CDR3 differences observed across clinicopathological groups. TCRdb re-called the PCR reads via MiXCR. These V and J calls rely on TCRdb rather than the paper's analysis. The sample has 20,000 to 25,000 clones, about 20% seen once. Unmatched junction bases numbered 6, after V lost 9 bases and J lost 9 bases. This CDR3 contains 13 residues. Germline V lookup: CDR1 SGHTA, CDR2 FQGNSA. Each patient went into thyroid surgery without having received any treatment. Sample: tumor tissue. V usage is TRBV7-2 and J usage is TRBJ2-1; 12 bases fit TRBD2. The TCR originated in a female donor with papillary thyroid cancer or a benign thyroid nodule (not recorded which). Some clones in this sample may be carry-over from other donors' samples. In nucleotides, the CDR3 is TGTGCCAGTATGCTAGCGGGAGGGGGTGAGCAGTTCTTC. Translation gives CASMLAGGGEQFF.